One sample yielded the 29 T cell receptor beta chains listed below, sequenced in a study of blood T cell repertoires in COVID-19. Method: immunoSEQ multiplex PCR; TCRdb's copy keeps in-frame clones and lacks some. The data contain fewer than 200,000 clones, 80% to 95% of them singletons. Sequenced: peripheral blood. These receptors were taken from a man aged 25 to 45 with COVID-19, enrolled during active disease.

V is TRBV20-1 and J is TRBJ1-2; D is unclear. The CDR3 sequence is 12 residues long. The ends were cut back, 3 bases at V and 2 bases at J, with 7 bases in the middle. Germline loops: CDR1 DFQATT, CDR2 SNEGSKA (reference sequence). In DNA, the CDR3 is TGCAGTGCTAGTTCGGGGAACTATGGCTACACCTTC. Encoded protein: CSASSGNYGYTF.

The chain joins TRBV27 to TRBJ2-5, with 8 positions matching TRBD2. The length of the CDR3 is 15 residues. Unmatched junction bases numbered 7, after V lost 4 bases and J lost 3 bases. The V gene's germline CDR1 is MNHEY and CDR2 SMNVEV (reference sequence). This CDR3 is CASSSVGSGEETQYF. For the CDR3, the DNA is TGTGCCAGCAGTTCTGTAGGTAGCGGGGAAGAGACCCAGTACTTC.

The V gene is TRBV4-2, the J gene TRBJ2-7; D may be TRBD2 (6 bases). Germline CDR1 LGHNA, CDR2 YNFKEQ. V lost 3 bases and J 2 bases, leaving 14 bases between the germline ends. This CDR3 contains 15 residues. CDR3 protein: CASSHSGEDTYEQYF. As DNA, the CDR3 is TGTGCCAGCAGCCACTCGGGGGAGGATACCTACGAGCAGTACTTC.

A note on this clone: This specimen includes other DNA sequences encoding the same CDR3. V usage is TRBV3-1 (or the pseudogene TRBV3-2) and J usage is TRBJ2-5; D is possibly TRBD1 (5 bases). The germline V gene encodes CDR1 LGHDT and CDR2 YNNKEL (reference sequence). With 4 bases removed from V and 1 base from J, the gap between germline ends came to 10 bases. The CDR3 is 14 residues long. As DNA, the CDR3 is TGTGCCAGCAGCCCCTGGACACCCCAAGAGACCCAGTACTTC. It yields the protein CASSPWTPQETQYF.

The CDR3 reads CASSPGTSGRKTQYF. Written as DNA, the CDR3 is TGTGCCAGCAGTCCAGGGACTAGCGGGAGGAAGACCCAGTACTTC. The chain links TRBV6-5 to TRBJ2-5, with 15 positions matching TRBD2. V lost 5 bases, J lost 6 bases, and 4 bases stayed unmatched. The germline V gene encodes CDR1 MNHEY and CDR2 SVGAGI. The CDR3 has 15 amino acids.

About this clone itself: A read error may account for a junction end that differs from germline. The genes are TRBV10-2 and TRBJ2-7, with TRBD2 as a possible D gene (6 bases). Looked up from germline, CDR1 is WSHSY and CDR2 is SAAADI. The CDR3 totals 11 residues. In DNA, the CDR3 is TGCGCCAGCAGTGATGTAGCGGTGAGGCACTTC. This sequence encodes CASSDVAVRHF.

The chain has TRBV18 and TRBJ2-5; D is perhaps TRBD2 (6 bases). This CDR3 region has 12 residues. V lost 6 bases and J 7 bases, leaving 12 bases between the germline ends. From germline, CDR1 is KGHSH and CDR2 LQKENI. Here the CDR3 reads CASSPAGGTQYF. CDR3 bases: TGTGCCAGCTCCCCCGCCGGGGGGACCCAGTACTTC.

J is TRBJ2-7 and V is TRBV7-2; 8 nucleotides align to TRBD1. The germline V gene encodes CDR1 SGHTA and CDR2 FQGNSA. The CDR3 is made up of 15 amino acids. V lost 3 bases to trimming and J lost 1 base; unmatched junction nucleotides: 5. The CDR3 nucleotides are TGTGCCAGCAGCTTCCCCGACAGGGGTTCCTACGAGCAGTACTTC. Protein product: CASSFPDRGSYEQYF.

The V gene is TRBV18, the J gene TRBJ1-6; 7 bases map to TRBD1. The ends lost 4 bases at V and 8 bases at J; junction bases unmatched: 8. The CDR3 runs to 15 residues. Germline CDR1 is KGHSH and CDR2 is LQKENI. This chain's CDR3 is CASSLGTAIDSPLHF. As DNA, the CDR3 is TGTGCCAGCTCACTAGGGACAGCTATTGATTCACCCCTCCACTTT.

This clone appeared a single time. The J gene is TRBJ2-5, the V gene TRBV24-1; the match to TRBD1 covers 8 bases. Per germline, CDR1 KGHDR and CDR2 SFDVKD. The CDR3 has 17 amino acids. Trimming took 1 base from V and 5 from J; bases not matched to a gene: 11. DNA for the CDR3: TGTGCCACCAGTGATTTCTACCCCGGACAGGGCTGGGAGACCCAGTACTTC. Encoded protein: CATSDFYPGQGWETQYF.

V and J are TRBV27 and TRBJ2-5, with a tentative D call TRBD1 (6 bases). Trimming removed 6 bases at V and 0 bases at J, with 14 bases between. The CDR3 contains 15 residues. Germline assignment: CDR1 MNHEY and CDR2 SMNVEV (reference sequence). The DNA for the CDR3 is TGTGCCAGCAGAAGGACAGACACGTACCAAGAGACCCAGTACTTC. It translates to CASRRTDTYQETQYF.

This chain connects TRBV5-1 to TRBJ1-5; 9 bases are a match to TRBD1. The V gene end was trimmed by 4 bases and the J gene end by 14 bases; junction bases not matched to a gene: 13. The CDR3 covers 14 residues. The germline gives CDR1 SGHRS, CDR2 YFSETQ. The CDR3 nucleotides read TGCGCCAGCAGCCTCACAGGGGGCGCGACCTCCAAGCATTTT. This encodes CASSLTGGATSKHF.

The chain couples TRBV5-1 to TRBJ1-2; possibly TRBD1 for D (6 bases). The CDR3 runs to 14 residues. The ends were cut back, 6 bases at V and 2 bases at J, with 14 bases in the middle. In germline, CDR1 is SGHRS, CDR2 YFSETQ. The CDR3 DNA sequence: TGCGCCAGCACCACGGGACACGGGAACTATGGCTACACCTTC. Protein sequence: CASTTGHGNYGYTF. The full variable domain, with the rest looked up from reference TRBV5-1 and TRBJ1-2, is KAGVTQTPRYLIKTRGQQVTLSCSPISGHRSVSWYQQTPGQGLQFLFEYFSETQRNKGNFPGRFSGRQFSNSRSEMNVSTLELGDSALYLCASTTGHGNYGYTFGSGTRLTVV.

V gene TRBV7-3 combines with J gene TRBJ1-1, with D possibly TRBD1 on 5 matching bases. CDR1 and CDR2 (germline): SGHTA, FQGTGA. V was trimmed by 4 bases and J by 7 bases, leaving 16 bases between them. There are 14 residues in the CDR3. The CDR3 DNA follows: TGTGCCAGCAGCTCTAAAGGCGGGGGAGTTGAAGCTTTCTTT. Translated, it gives CASSSKGGGVEAFF.

This clone was detected a few times. The DNA of the CDR3 is TGTGCCAGTAGTGCAACGAACGACTACCCCGTGGGGTACAATGAGCAGTTCTTC. It codes for CASSATNDYPVGYNEQFF. The chain has TRBV19 and TRBJ2-1; D may be TRBD2 (5 bases). The length of the CDR3 is 18 residues. Trimming left V 5 bases short and J 4 bases short, with 24 bases between. CDR1 and CDR2 (germline): LNHDA, SQIVND (reference sequence).

This clone was seen a handful of times. The V gene is TRBV11-2, the J gene TRBJ2-3, with 9 bases aligning to TRBD2. This CDR3 region has 20 residues. In germline, CDR1 is SGHAT, CDR2 FQNNGV. V lost 0 bases to trimming and J lost 7 bases; unmatched junction nucleotides: 20. CDR3 in DNA: TGTGCCAGCAGCTTAGAGGGACCGGGGCTGGCGGGAGGGCCGGGGAATACGCAGTATTTT. This encodes CASSLEGPGLAGGPGNTQYF.

CDR3 sequence reads: CASSLAPGEQYF. CDR3 in DNA: TGTGCCAGCAGTTTAGCGCCGGGGGAGCAGTACTTC. V gene TRBV12-3 or TRBV12-4 combines with J gene TRBJ2-7, with D maybe TRBD2 (5 bases). CDR3 length: 12 residues. V lost 0 bases and J lost 7, with 7 bases in between.

This chain uses TRBV6-1 with TRBJ1-5, with 7 bases aligning to TRBD1. The V segment lost 1 base and the J segment 6 bases; nucleotides outside the gene matches: 9. Germline V gene sequence: CDR1 MNHNS, CDR2 SASEGT. This CDR3 is built from 16 residues. CDR3 loop: CASSEVKQGIGQPQHF. The CDR3 DNA reads TGTGCCAGCAGTGAAGTGAAACAGGGGATCGGTCAGCCCCAGCATTTT.

The DNA for the CDR3 is TGTGCCAGTGGCCCCTCTACAGGGTTGGACTATGGCTACACCTTC. Residues: CASGPSTGLDYGYTF. The chain couples TRBV2 to TRBJ1-2; D possibly corresponds to TRBD1 (6 bases). V was pared by 9 bases and J by 3 bases, with 20 bases between. CDR1 SNHLY and CDR2 FYNNEI come from the germline V gene. The CDR3 consists of 15 residues.

The V call is TRBV1, the J call TRBJ1-5. TRBV1 constitutes a pseudogene. The CDR3 has 19 residues. CDR3 DNA: TGCACCAGCAGCCTGTTTCATGGGAGGGGCTTGGGAGGCAATCAGCCCCAGCATTTT. Translating it yields CTSSLFHGRGLGGNQPQHF.

The rearrangement joins TRBV3-1 (or the pseudogene TRBV3-2) to TRBJ2-7, with 12 bases identical to TRBD1. The CDR3 extends over 19 amino acids. J was trimmed by 6 bases and V by 2 bases; bases with no gene match: 17. CDR1 LGHDT and CDR2 YNNKEL come from the germline V gene (reference sequence). CDR3 sequence (DNA): TGTGCCAGCAGCCAAAAAAGGACCACGTACCGGGACAGGGGGCTCGAGCAGTACTTC. This gives the protein CASSQKRTTYRDRGLEQYF.

V gene TRBV7-9 combines with J gene TRBJ1-4, with 7 bases that match TRBD1. CDR1 is SEHNR and CDR2 is FQNEAQ in the germline V gene (reference sequence). The CDR3 is 14 amino acids. The junction had 6 bases not matched to a gene; V was cut back by 1 base and J by 10 bases. The CDR3, as DNA: TGTGCCAGCAGCTTAGGGGACAGCCGCGGAAAACTGTTTTTT. Its translation: CASSLGDSRGKLFF.

The chain couples TRBV14 to TRBJ2-5, with D possibly matching TRBD1 (5 bases). Germline V gene sequence: CDR1 SGHDN, CDR2 FVKESK. This CDR3 comprises 14 residues. V gave up 2 bases and J gave up 2 bases, with 9 bases separating them. CDR3 sequence: CASSQTTVQETQYF. The CDR3 DNA is TGTGCCAGCAGCCAAACGACAGTACAAGAGACCCAGTACTTC.

V usage is TRBV5-6 and J usage is TRBJ1-2; 9 bases match TRBD1. CDR1 and CDR2 (germline): SGHDT, YYEEEE. With 2 bases clipped from V and 4 bases from J, the junction kept 6 bases outside the gene matches. The CDR3 sequence is 15 residues long. CDR3 loop: CASSFTGGEIYGYTF. CDR3 DNA sequence: TGTGCCAGCAGCTTCACAGGGGGCGAAATCTATGGCTACACCTTC.

The V and J genes are TRBV11-1 and TRBJ1-5; no definite D call. This CDR3 is 13 amino acids long. Germline values: CDR1 SGHAT, CDR2 FQDESV (reference sequence). Trimming took off 1 base at V and 7 bases at J, with 8 bases between the two ends. The CDR3, as DNA: TGTGCCAGCAGCTTAGGGGGAGAACAGCCCCAGCATTTT. This gives the protein CASSLGGEQPQHF.

CDR3 region: CATSDGTGIEQYF. CDR3 in DNA: TGTGCCACCAGTGACGGTACAGGGATCGAGCAGTACTTC. The chain links TRBV24-1 to TRBJ2-7, with D maybe TRBD1 (6 bases). The CDR3 is 13 residues long. V was cut by 4 bases and J by 6 bases, with 12 bases left in between. Germline-derived CDR1 and CDR2 are KGHDR and SFDVKD.

This rearrangement joins TRBV6-6 to TRBJ2-7; D may be TRBD1 (5 bases). The CDR3 spans 14 residues. Trimming left V 3 bases short and J 0 bases short, with 9 bases between. CDR1 MNHNY and CDR2 SVGAGI come from the germline V gene (reference sequence). CDR3 DNA sequence: TGTGCCAGCAGTTATTTAGGGGCCTCCTACGAGCAGTACTTC. Amino acids: CASSYLGASYEQYF.

This chain connects TRBV9 to TRBJ1-1; D perhaps matches TRBD1 (6 bases). The CDR3 runs to 16 residues. In germline, CDR1 is SGDLS, CDR2 YYNGEE. Trimming left V 4 bases short and J 4 bases short, with 20 bases between. Written as DNA, the CDR3 is TGTGCCAGCAGCACTCTTGCTGTAGGGGGGGCCACTGAAGCTTTCTTT. Protein: CASSTLAVGGATEAFF.

This clone was recorded once. This chain connects TRBV10-3 to TRBJ2-1; 9 nucleotides line up with TRBD1. Trimming at V came to 8 bases and at J to 4 bases, leaving 3 bases not matched to a gene. Looked up from germline, CDR1 is ENHRY and CDR2 is SYGVKD. This CDR3 contains 13 residues. Written as DNA, the CDR3 is TGTGCCATCGGAGGACAGGGGTACAATGAGCAGTTCTTC. This gives the protein CAIGGQGYNEQFF.